This TCR beta chain was recorded in a study of blood T cell repertoires in COVID-19. Study as a whole: Some COVID-19 samples were acute and others convalescent; all came from the United States, Italy and Spain. PBMCs, B-cell-depleted T cells, or T cells provided the cDNA or gDNA that made up the material.

Germline trimming cut 6 bases from V and 3 bases from J; bases unmatched to any gene: 9. The CDR3 is 14 residues long. The germline gives CDR1 GTSNPN, CDR2 SVGIG (reference sequence). Under the authors' procedure: Reference gene primers were amplified, and this amplification served to estimate nucleated cell counts. The assay was immunoSEQ multiplex PCR, and TCRdb's table has in-frame clones only and misses some. The V and J calls and clone size are taken from that table; D and trimming were inferred from the DNA. The sample lists around 290,000 clones, around 87% occurring once. The sequenced sample consisted of peripheral blood. This chain joins TRBV30 and TRBJ2-7; TRBD2 agrees at 9 bases. This clonotype was obtained from a woman aged 50 to 60 who had recovered from COVID-19. The CDR3 spells CACSGGTTFYEQYF. Here the CDR3 DNA reads TGTGCCTGTAGCGGGGGAACAACCTTCTACGAGCAGTACTTC.